This section outlines one T cell receptor (beta chain) sequence together with its context. The target of this receptor is not known. Base qualities are not provided; no much larger clone lies one nucleotide away. Ficoll-Paque density gradient centrifugation was used to isolate PBMCs. The data originate from a study of T-cell memory formation after mild COVID-19 (dated by TCRdb to the early 2020s). In the study overall: Most TCR sequence clusters were specific to one of the two donors. Longitudinal TCRalpha and TCRbeta repertoire sequencing tracked T-cell clones expanding and contracting after mild COVID-19 in a couple of donors. The cohort comprised two young, previously healthy adult volunteers, one female and one male. The investigation overall reported the following: Whether the second-wave clones peaking on day 37 were SARS-CoV-2 specific was not confirmed. The study covered only two mild cases, and larger cohorts including severe cases with pre-infection samples were considered necessary. Some responding clones were found in pre-infection memory, which suggests that pre-existing cross-reactive memory T cells took part in the SARS-CoV-2 response. Contracting CD4+ clones were found mainly in CM and EM memory subsets, while CD8+ clones were enriched in EMRA. Clones that contracted from day 15 to 85 showed balanced CD4/CD8 phenotypes, whereas a second wave of clones that expanded from day 15 to 37 leaned towards CD4+.

Data came from an Illumina NovaSeq 6000. Using 5'RACE with constant-segment primers, TCRalpha and TCRbeta cDNA libraries were constructed, with sample barcodes and unique molecular identifiers added in the process. RNA was extracted from every sample with Trizol reagent. Library amplification was performed in two PCR steps, and a second sample barcode and Illumina TruSeq adapters were introduced in the second step. Sequencing of the libraries was done on an Illumina NovaSeq, producing 2 x 150 bp paired-end reads. Per the authors' processing: Demultiplexing of reads and collapsing into UMI-guided consensus sequences were performed with migec v1.2.7. Using mixcr v2.1.11, the UMI consensuses were aligned to TRA and TRB V and J templates and assembled into clonotypes. A clonotype was counted as expanded or contracted only if both edgeR and NoisET called the change significant, with noise models trained on biological replicates. edgeR calls used a false discovery rate-adjusted p below 0.01 and a log2 fold-change threshold of 1. As an exploratory analysis of dynamics, max-normalized trajectories of the 1000 most abundant clonotypes were examined by PCA with hierarchical clustering. The CD4 or CD8 phenotype of responding clones was assigned using the separately sequenced CD4+ and CD8+ repertoires. TCRdb's own reprocessing of the public reads used fastp at Q25 and MiXCR and kept productive beta chains. Each CDR3 protein appears once, grouped with its most common genes and DNA. The authors' filters were not applied to this entry. Counted in this sample were 450,000 to 700,000 distinct CDR3 sequences; roughly 18% of them appeared once. The top ten clonotypes cover more than 10% of the sample.

Unmatched junction bases come to 6, with V trimmed by 2 bases and J by 6 bases. The germline V gene (reference sequence) sets CDR1 to GTSNPN and CDR2 to SVGIG. The CDR3 spans 15 residues, from the cysteine through the phenylalanine. The sequence is cut down to CDR3 DNA, 45 bases in frame from base 1. The specimen was PBMCs or a T cell subset sorted from them (not recorded which). This receptor was obtained from an adult woman who had mild COVID-19 (a few samples of this study predate the infection). The sample titles of this study are shuffled in the database, so cell type and time point are left out; the donor was told from shared clones. This chain is built from TRBV30 and TRBJ2-1; TRBD2 lines up with 11 middle nucleotides. The CDR3 corresponds to CAWSTGTSGFNEQFF. The DNA sequence is as follows: TGTGCCTGGAGTACCGGGACTAGCGGATTCAATGAGCAGTTCTTC.